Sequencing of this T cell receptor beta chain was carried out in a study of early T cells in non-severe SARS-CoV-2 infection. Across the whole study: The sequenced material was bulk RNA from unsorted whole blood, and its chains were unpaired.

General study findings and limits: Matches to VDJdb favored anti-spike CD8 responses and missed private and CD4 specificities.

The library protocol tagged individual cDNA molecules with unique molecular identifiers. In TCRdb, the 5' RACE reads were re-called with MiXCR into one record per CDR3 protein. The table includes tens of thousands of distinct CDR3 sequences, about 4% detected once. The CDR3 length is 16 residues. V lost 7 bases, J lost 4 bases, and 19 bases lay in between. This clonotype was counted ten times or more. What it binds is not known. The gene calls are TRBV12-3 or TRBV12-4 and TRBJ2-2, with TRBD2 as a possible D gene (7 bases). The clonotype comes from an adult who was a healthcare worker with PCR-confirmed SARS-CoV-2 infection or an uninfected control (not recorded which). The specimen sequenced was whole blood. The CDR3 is CASNFSRGAGTGELFF. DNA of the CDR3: TGTGCCAGCAATTTCTCCCGGGGGGCGGGCACCGGGGAGCTGTTTTTT.